Following are 17 T cell receptor beta chains from one sample sequenced in a study of T-cell memory formation after mild COVID-19. Each CDR3 protein gets one entry after TCRdb re-called the 5' RACE reads with MiXCR. The sample lists some 120,000 distinct CDR3 sequences, about 17% occurring once. Sequencing was performed on PBMCs or a T cell subset sorted from them (not recorded which). Receptor source: a man aged 18 to 35 who had mild COVID-19 (a few samples of this study predate the infection). Cell type and time point are not known.

In its sample, this clonotype was seen a few times. The chain employs TRBV5-1 and TRBJ2-3, with D tentatively TRBD2 (5 bases). CDR1 is SGHRS and CDR2 is YFSETQ in the germline V gene. CDR3 size: 13 residues. V was clipped by 2 bases and J by 1 base, with 5 bases between them. In DNA, the CDR3 is TGCGCCAGCAGCTTTAGCGGCACAGATACGCAGTATTTT. Translation gives CASSFSGTDTQYF.

The table lists this clonotype with a count of one. V is TRBV7-9 and J is TRBJ1-1; 7 nucleotides line up with TRBD1. This CDR3 spans 15 amino acids. V was pared by 4 bases and J by 5 bases, with 10 bases of the junction left unmatched. Looked up from germline, CDR1 is SEHNR and CDR2 is FQNEAQ (reference sequence). The CDR3 nucleotides read TGTGCCAGCAGCTCGAGGACAGGAGGGGGGACTGAAGCTTTCTTT. Translating it yields CASSSRTGGGTEAFF.

The rearrangement links TRBV6-2 or TRBV6-3 to TRBJ2-7; no clear D. The CDR3 has 15 amino acids. Trimming pared 7 bases from V and 5 bases from J, leaving 21 bases between. Germline V gene data show CDR1 as MNHEY and CDR2 as SVGEGT. DNA for the CDR3: TGTGCCAGCACCGCTCACGGGTTTCTTCAGAACGAGCAGTACTTC. As protein: CASTAHGFLQNEQYF.

The chain employs TRBV7-8 and TRBJ2-3; 8 bases line up with TRBD1. After removal of 4 bases from V and 0 bases from J, the junction contained 6 bases not matched to a gene. CDR3 length equals 16 residues. Germline CDR1 and CDR2: SGHVS and FQNEAQ. CDR3 DNA: TGTGCCAGCAGCTCACAGGGGGTTTCTAGCACAGATACGCAGTATTTT. It yields the protein CASSSQGVSSTDTQYF.

This clonotype was recorded a few times. This CDR3 is CSARSSGGYQETQYF. The CDR3 DNA reads TGCAGTGCTAGAAGTAGCGGGGGGTACCAAGAGACCCAGTACTTC. This chain uses TRBV20-1 with TRBJ2-5; TRBD2 matches at 10 bases. CDR1 is DFQATT, CDR2 SNEGSKA, per germline (reference sequence). V was pared by 2 bases and J by 0 bases, with 3 bases of the junction left unmatched. The CDR3 is made up of 15 amino acids.

V usage is TRBV30 and J usage is TRBJ1-1; D may be TRBD1 (5 bases). The germline V gene has CDR1 GTSNPN and CDR2 SVGIG (reference sequence). This CDR3 contains 12 residues. Trimming cost V 4 bases and J 3 bases, with 9 bases left between them. The CDR3 sequence is CAWTRVYTEAFF. CDR3 nucleotides: TGTGCCTGGACCAGGGTATACACTGAAGCTTTCTTT.

The chain is built from TRBV30 and TRBJ1-1; possibly TRBD1 for D (5 bases). In germline, CDR1 is GTSNPN, CDR2 SVGIG (reference sequence). The CDR3 runs to 11 residues. Trimming took off 5 bases at V and 1 base at J, with 5 bases between the two ends. CDR3 nucleotides: TGTGCCTGGGACAGGAACACTGAAGCTTTCTTT. It encodes CAWDRNTEAFF.

This clonotype has a handful of counts. The V and J genes are TRBV5-1 and TRBJ1-6; 9 bases align to TRBD1. The CDR3 runs 14 residues. Germline CDR1 is SGHRS and CDR2 is YFSETQ. The V segment lost 4 bases and the J segment 7 bases; nucleotides outside the gene matches: 3. CDR3: CASSTGTGNSPLHF. The CDR3 DNA follows: TGCGCCAGCAGCACCGGGACAGGGAATTCACCCCTCCACTTT.

V usage is TRBV13 and J usage is TRBJ1-4, with D uncertain. With 2 bases removed from V and 5 bases from J, the gap between germline ends came to 12 bases. This CDR3 comprises 15 residues. CDR1 is PRHDT and CDR2 is FYEKMQ in the germline V gene (reference sequence). CDR3 DNA: TGTGCCAGCAGCTTAAAAGGAGCGGGGAATGAAAAACTGTTTTTT. Translated: CASSLKGAGNEKLFF.

This sequence joins TRBV7-2 and TRBJ2-5; TRBD2 matches at 7 bases. Trimming at V came to 2 bases and at J to 9 bases, leaving 9 bases not matched to a gene. This CDR3 spans 14 amino acids. Germline V gives CDR1 SGHTA, CDR2 FQGNSA. The CDR3 sequence is CASSLTGRGRAQYF. Written as DNA, the CDR3 is TGTGCCAGCAGCTTAACCGGACGGGGGAGGGCCCAGTACTTC.

This clonotype was detected a few times. V is TRBV4-3 and J is TRBJ2-1, with D unresolved. There are 13 residues in the CDR3. The ends were cut back, 1 base at V and 9 bases at J, with 10 bases in the middle. Looked up from germline, CDR1 is LGHNA and CDR2 is YSLEER. The CDR3, as DNA: TGCGCCAGCAGCCAAGTTGGGATGGGTGAGCAGTTCTTC. The encoded protein is CASSQVGMGEQFF.

The table lists this clonotype with a few counts. The gene calls are TRBV7-3 and TRBJ2-1, with D possibly called TRBD1 or TRBD2 (5 bases each). The CDR3 runs to 12 residues. Looked up from germline, CDR1 is SGHTA and CDR2 is FQGTGA. V was trimmed by 2 bases and J by 9 bases, leaving 8 bases between them. CDR3 residues: CASSLEGTEQFF. The CDR3 bases are TGTGCCAGCAGCTTAGAGGGGACTGAGCAGTTCTTC.

The gene calls are TRBV5-1 and TRBJ1-1; D ambiguous. The CDR3 has 13 amino acids. V lost 1 base and J lost 3, with 7 bases in between. Germline V lookup: CDR1 SGHRS, CDR2 YFSETQ. CDR3 protein: CASSLSQYTEAFF. In DNA form, the CDR3 reads TGCGCCAGCAGCTTGAGTCAGTACACTGAAGCTTTCTTT.

The gene calls are TRBV29-1 and TRBJ2-5; maybe TRBD2 (5 bases). Germline assignment: CDR1 SQVTM and CDR2 ANQGSEA. Trimming removed 7 bases from V and 2 bases from J, with 11 bases in between. The CDR3 is made up of 12 amino acids. The DNA for the CDR3 is TGCAGCGGGCGGGCACTGCAAGAGACCCAGTACTTC. Encoded protein: CSGRALQETQYF.

This clonotype was seen many times. The V gene is TRBV10-3, the J gene TRBJ2-1; 7 nucleotides match TRBD2. CDR3 size: 15 residues. Germline loops: CDR1 ENHRY, CDR2 SYGVKD. With V trimmed by 7 bases and J by 3 bases, 9 bases remained unmatched. Here the CDR3 reads CAITSAGGNYNEQFF. The CDR3 coding sequence is TGTGCCATCACAAGCGCCGGGGGGAACTACAATGAGCAGTTCTTC.

This clonotype was seen more than once but under ten times. The gene calls are TRBV4-2 and TRBJ2-7; possible D gene TRBD2, 7 bases. This CDR3 is 18 amino acids long. V was clipped by 0 bases and J by 3 bases, with 21 bases between them. Per germline, CDR1 LGHNA and CDR2 YNFKEQ. CDR3 DNA: TGTGCCAGCAGCCAAGATCTTCGGACGGGGGGCCAGTACTACGAGCAGTACTTC. Translated: CASSQDLRTGGQYYEQYF.

The chain employs TRBV7-2 and TRBJ2-3; D is uncertain. V lost 4 bases and J 3 bases, leaving 11 bases between the germline ends. CDR3 length: 14 residues. Germline CDR1 is SGHTA and CDR2 is FQGNSA. The CDR3 loop is CASSSGRATDTQYF. CDR3 coding DNA: TGTGCCAGCAGCTCCGGGCGAGCTACAGATACGCAGTATTTT.